This T cell receptor beta chain was sequenced for a study of cytomegalovirus exposure and HLA in healthy donors. At the level of the study: Among the roughly 400 genotyped donors, 65% to 90% were placed in the Caucasian-associated ancestry cluster. Whole-study findings and limits: Several top significant clusters appeared, in a later analysis, to be linked to common viral pathogens. In an earlier analysis, most TCR beta V segments were productive about 87% or about 30% of the time. Reported performance of the classifier showed diagnosis of cytomegalovirus status with high specificity and sensitivity.

In regard to this clone: What it binds is not known.

CDR1 is SGHTA and CDR2 is FQGNSA in the germline V gene. The germline V and J ends were trimmed by 5 bases and 8 bases, with 15 bases remaining between them. The CDR3 is made up of 13 amino acids. The PCR was carried out with 60 Vbeta primers and 13 Jbeta primers. Sequencing used immunoSEQ multiplex PCR; TCRdb keeps in-frame clones, though not all of them. This table holds approximately 140,000 clones, around 59% found once. The specimen was PBMCs. This chain joins TRBV7-2 and TRBJ1-2, with a weak D call TRBD1 (5 bases). This TCR was recovered from a male donor in good health and CMV-seronegative. The CDR3 sequence is CASSPLGLWGYTF. Written as DNA, the CDR3 is TGTGCCAGCAGCCCATTGGGGCTCTGGGGCTACACCTTC.